The sequence of this TCR beta chain was determined in a study of shared clonotypes between healthy human individuals. Study outcomes and limitations: Collection of samples was limited to blood; tissue repertoires likely differ.

The authors ran the assay at deep level. The assay was immunoSEQ multiplex PCR, and TCRdb's table has in-frame clones only and misses some. The sample records 2 million to 3 million clones, around 90% being singletons. Turning to this clone: Its specificity is unknown.

Division of CD4+ cells produced a CD45RA+ naive subset and a CD45RA-negative memory subset. Germline V CDR1 and CDR2: MGHDK, SYGVNS. The CDR3 loop spans 16 amino acids. V lost 1 base to trimming and J lost 0 bases, with 7 bases between them. This chain links TRBV25-1 with TRBJ1-6; no firm D call. This clonotype was obtained from a man aged 18-30 years in good health. Sequencing input: naive CD4+ T cells sorted from blood. Subset meaning: CD45RA+ positively selected. The CDR3: CASSELGTSYNSPLHF. The CDR3 DNA reads TGTGCCAGCAGTGAATTAGGTACCTCCTATAATTCACCCCTCCACTTT.